What follows are 16 T cell receptor beta chains derived from one specimen sequenced in a study of response to subunit inactivated influenza vaccine. MiXCR, applied by TCRdb to the RT-PCR reads, yields one record per CDR3 protein. Among about 190,000 distinct CDR3 sequences listed, about an eighth were seen once. The material sequenced was CD8+ T cells sorted from PBMCs, taken around 5 days after vaccination. The receptors shown here come from a man between 45 and 60 years old who received an inactivated influenza vaccine.

Only a few counts were recorded for this clonotype. The chain couples TRBV20-1 to TRBJ2-1; 14 bases align to TRBD2. This CDR3 is built from 18 residues. From germline, CDR1 is DFQATT and CDR2 SNEGSKA (reference sequence). V gave up 0 bases and J gave up 3 bases; unmatched junction bases: 7. CDR3 DNA sequence: TGCAGTGCTAGAGATCTCGGGACTAGCGGGGGCTTCTACAATGAGCAGTTCTTC. The encoded protein is CSARDLGTSGGFYNEQFF.

This clonotype has more than one count but fewer than ten. The chain is built from TRBV20-1 and TRBJ2-3; possible D gene TRBD2, 7 bases. V lost 0 bases to trimming and J lost 3 bases, with 16 bases between them. There are 16 residues in the CDR3. Germline V gene data show CDR1 as DFQATT and CDR2 as SNEGSKA (reference sequence). The CDR3 sequence is CSARDLGLGGTDTQYF. The CDR3 DNA is TGCAGTGCTAGAGATTTAGGACTAGGGGGAACAGATACGCAGTATTTT.

CDR3 in DNA: TGTGCCATCAGTGAGTCGCTAGCGGGCAGCACCGGGGAGCTGTTTTTT. Translated: CAISESLAGSTGELFF. The chain combines TRBV10-3 with TRBJ2-2; 8 positions agree with TRBD2. Germline V gene sequence: CDR1 ENHRY, CDR2 SYGVKD. Trimming at V came to 0 bases and at J to 4 bases, leaving 4 bases not matched to a gene. The CDR3 has 16 amino acids.

This clonotype was seen a few times. The chain couples TRBV6-2 or TRBV6-3 to TRBJ2-1; no reliable D call. V lost 3 bases and J 4 bases, leaving 7 bases between the germline ends. The germline CDR1 and CDR2 sequences are MNHEY and SVGEGT. CDR3 length equals 13 residues. CDR3 coding DNA: TGTGCCAGCAGTTATGTCTTATACAATGAGCAGTTCTTC. It translates to CASSYVLYNEQFF.

The genes are TRBV5-1 and TRBJ2-2, with D perhaps matching TRBD2 (6 bases). V lost 3 bases, J lost 8 bases, and 14 bases lay in between. The CDR3 is made up of 14 amino acids. Germline V lookup: CDR1 SGHRS, CDR2 YFSETQ. CDR3 amino acids: CASSSKLATGELFF. The CDR3 DNA sequence: TGCGCCAGCAGCTCAAAACTAGCTACAGGGGAGCTGTTTTTT.

This clonotype was seen more than once but under ten times. The chain uses TRBV15 and TRBJ2-1; maybe TRBD1 (5 bases). Germline lookup yields CDR1 LNHNV and CDR2 YYDKDF (reference sequence). V lost 4 bases and J lost 4, with 8 bases in between. CDR3 length: 13 residues. As DNA, the CDR3 is TGTGCCACCAGCAATCAGGGATACAATGAGCAGTTCTTC. Protein: CATSNQGYNEQFF. Drawing the rest from reference TRBV15 and TRBJ2-1, the complete variable domain is DAMVIQNPRYQVTQFGKPVTLSCSQTLNHNVMYWYQQKSSQAPKLLFHYYDKDFNNEADTPDNFQSRRPNTSFCFLDIRSPGLGDTAMYLCATSNQGYNEQFFGPGTRLTVL.

This clonotype was observed a few times. The chain joins TRBV7-9 to TRBJ1-2; no definite D call. Germline V CDR1 and CDR2: SEHNR, FQNEAQ (reference sequence). The CDR3 covers 16 residues. Trimming took 3 bases from V and 0 from J, leaving 14 bases between them. CDR3 residues: CASSFGSPGTNYGYTF. As DNA, the CDR3 is TGTGCCAGCAGCTTTGGTAGTCCGGGGACTAACTATGGCTACACCTTC.

The chain is built from TRBV4-3 and TRBJ2-7, with a possible D match to TRBD2 (6 bases). Germline CDR1 is LGHNA and CDR2 is YSLEER. V was cut by 3 bases and J by 3 bases, with 12 bases left in between. The CDR3 length is 14 residues. CDR3 nucleotides: TGCGCCAGCAGCCAGACGCGGGGCAACTACGAGCAGTACTTC. Protein product: CASSQTRGNYEQYF.

J is TRBJ2-1 and V is TRBV27; D not certain. The V end lost 3 bases, the J end lost 5 bases, and 5 bases lay between the germline ends. Per the germline V gene, CDR1 is MNHEY and CDR2 is SMNVEV (reference sequence). The CDR3 contains 12 residues. The CDR3 DNA is TGTGCCAGCAGTTTCCCGAACAATGAGCAGTTCTTC. Translated: CASSFPNNEQFF.

In its sample, this clonotype was seen a few times. This chain uses TRBV7-9 with TRBJ2-1, with 7 bases identical to TRBD1. With V trimmed by 2 bases and J by 5 bases, 3 bases remained unmatched. Germline CDR1 is SEHNR and CDR2 is FQNEAQ (reference sequence). This CDR3 contains 14 residues. CDR3 amino acids: CASSLYRGDNEQFF. The CDR3 DNA reads TGTGCCAGCAGCTTATACAGGGGAGACAATGAGCAGTTCTTC. The full variable domain, with the rest looked up from reference TRBV7-9 and TRBJ2-1, is DTGVSQNPRHKITKRGQNVTFRCDPISEHNRLYWYRQTLGQGPEFLTYFQNEAQLEKSRLLSDRFSAERPKGSFSTLEIQRTEQGDSAMYLCASSLYRGDNEQFFGPGTRLTVL.

The chain is built from TRBV2 and TRBJ2-1; 9 nucleotides align to TRBD2. V lost 3 bases and J lost 7; bases outside the gene matches: 7. Germline V gene sequence: CDR1 SNHLY, CDR2 FYNNEI. The CDR3 loop spans 15 amino acids. In nucleotides, the CDR3 is TGTGCCAGCAGTGACAGTCTAGCGGGATGGAATGAGCAGTTCTTC. Residues: CASSDSLAGWNEQFF. The whole variable domain, remainder taken from reference TRBV2 and TRBJ2-1, is EPEVTQTPSHQVTQMGQEVILRCVPISNHLYFYWYRQILGQKVEFLVSFYNNEISEKSEIFDDQFSVERPDGSNFTLKIRSTKLEDSAMYFCASSDSLAGWNEQFFGPGTRLTVL.

This clonotype showed up just a few times. The genes are TRBV6-2 or TRBV6-3 and TRBJ2-7; no clear D gene. The germline V gene has CDR1 MNHEY and CDR2 SVGEGT. V gave up 2 bases and J gave up 1 base, with 9 bases separating them. This CDR3 is 14 amino acids long. The CDR3, as DNA: TGTGCCAGCAGTTACGCCGACGGATCCTACGAGCAGTACTTC. It translates to CASSYADGSYEQYF.

V and J are TRBV29-1 and TRBJ2-2, with a tentative D call TRBD2 (5 bases). The CDR3 length is 14 residues. Trimming shortened V by 0 bases and J by 6 bases, and 11 bases separated the two germline ends. CDR1 is SQVTM, CDR2 ANQGSEA, per germline. CDR3 bases: TGCAGCGTTGAAGATTTTGGAGGCCCCGGGGAGCTGTTTTTT. Translating it yields CSVEDFGGPGELFF.

This clonotype has only one observation. This rearrangement joins TRBV4-3 to TRBJ2-7; no firm D call. This CDR3 spans 15 amino acids. Trimming took 2 bases from V and 3 from J, leaving 14 bases between them. From germline, CDR1 is LGHNA and CDR2 YSLEER. The CDR3 reads CASSQSAGRFYEQYF. CDR3 DNA: TGCGCCAGCAGCCAATCCGCAGGTCGGTTCTACGAGCAGTACTTC.

The V and J genes are TRBV29-1 and TRBJ2-5; 11 positions agree with TRBD2. The CDR3 totals 17 residues. Germline V CDR1 and CDR2: SQVTM, ANQGSEA. After removal of 1 base from V and 5 bases from J, the junction contained 12 bases not matched to a gene. CDR3 region: CSVEGLAGQPSWETQYF. The CDR3 DNA is TGCAGCGTTGAAGGACTAGCGGGACAACCTAGTTGGGAGACCCAGTACTTC.

This clonotype was counted many times. V is TRBV5-5 and J is TRBJ2-3; 8 positions match TRBD2. The ends lost 4 bases at V and 3 bases at J; junction bases unmatched: 16. The CDR3 spans 18 residues. Germline CDR1 and CDR2: SGHKS and YYEKEE (reference sequence). Here the CDR3 reads CASSPRGSGTTGTDTQYF. CDR3 DNA: TGTGCCAGCAGCCCTCGAGGTAGCGGGACCACAGGTACAGATACGCAGTATTTT.